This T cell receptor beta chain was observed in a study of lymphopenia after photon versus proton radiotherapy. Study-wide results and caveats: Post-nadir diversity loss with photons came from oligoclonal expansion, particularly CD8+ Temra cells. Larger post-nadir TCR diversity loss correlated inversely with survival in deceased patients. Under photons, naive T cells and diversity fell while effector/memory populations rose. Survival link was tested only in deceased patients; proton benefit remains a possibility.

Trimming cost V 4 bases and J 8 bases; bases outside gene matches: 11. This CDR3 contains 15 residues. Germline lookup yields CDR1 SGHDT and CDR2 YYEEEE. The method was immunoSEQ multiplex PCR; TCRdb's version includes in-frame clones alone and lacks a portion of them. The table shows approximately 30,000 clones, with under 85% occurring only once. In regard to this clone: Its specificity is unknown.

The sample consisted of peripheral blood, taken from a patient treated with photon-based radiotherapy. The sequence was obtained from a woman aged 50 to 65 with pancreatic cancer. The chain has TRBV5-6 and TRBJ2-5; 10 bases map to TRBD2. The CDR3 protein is CASSEGAGGEQTQYF. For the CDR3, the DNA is TGTGCCAGCAGCGAGGGAGCGGGAGGGGAGCAAACCCAGTACTTC.